This TCR beta chain stems from a study of spatial heterogeneity in lung cancer. Study at large: Across the raw uncorrected reads, a unique TCR and UMI combination was observed, on average, more than ten times. The study's findings and limits: Tumors with more nonsynonymous mutations had more expanded intratumoral alpha and beta TCRs.

V shed 3 bases and J shed 0 bases, with 15 bases lying between them. This CDR3 is built from 15 residues. The germline V gene encodes CDR1 DFQATT and CDR2 SNEGSKA (reference sequence). Documented time point: sample taken at primary tumor resection. Material for sequencing was whole RNA from tumor, nontumor lung or frozen PBMC, left unsorted. TCR cDNA molecules each carried a unique molecular identifier. MiXCR, run by TCRdb on the 5' RACE reads, gives a single entry per CDR3 protein. The repertoire consists of about 30,000 distinct CDR3 sequences, with around 7.5% occurring once and the leading ten covering roughly 22%. In its sample, this clonotype was seen many times. The antigen remains unidentified.

The sequences come from lung tumor tissue, collected at surgery. The chain has TRBV20-1 and TRBJ2-7; D is uncertain. The sequence was obtained from a male donor with early-stage non-small cell lung cancer. The CDR3 DNA follows: TGCAGTGCTAGGGGTGTTCAGGTTACCTCCTACGAGCAGTACTTC. It is translated as CSARGVQVTSYEQYF.